Only one count was recorded for the clone carrying this TCR beta chain. Its antigen remains unknown. This sample is part of a study of T cell responses to AZD1222 COVID-19 vaccine. Study-level results: After two AZD1222 doses, spike-specific TCR breadth and depth rose versus day 0. Most donors were white British, females outnumbered males, and clonal diversity was possibly underestimated. Regions left unmutated in variants are reportedly the target of nearly half of spike-specific TCRs.

V was pared by 5 bases and J by 5 bases, with 15 bases between. Germline lookup yields CDR1 LGHDT and CDR2 YNNKEL (reference sequence). The CDR3 has 15 residues. Repertoires were generated with immunoSEQ multiplex PCR, while TCRdb's copy carries only in-frame clones and drops some. The profile shows 90,000 to 120,000 clones, 70% to 90% of them singletons. The clonotype was recovered from an adult in good health. This chain joins TRBV3-1 (or the pseudogene TRBV3-2) and TRBJ1-4; perhaps TRBD1 as D (6 bases). The sequenced sample was peripheral blood, obtained on day 0 of AZD1222 vaccination. CDR3: CASSLQTGPNEKLFF. The CDR3 nucleotides are TGTGCCAGCAGCTTGCAGACAGGTCCAAATGAAAAACTGTTTTTT.